This T cell receptor (beta chain) was profiled in a study of blood T cell repertoires in COVID-19. The CDR3 runs to 15 residues. The V end was cut by 1 base, the J end by 0 bases, with 7 bases between. Looked up from germline, CDR1 is SGHNT and CDR2 is YYREEE (reference sequence). Method: immunoSEQ multiplex PCR; TCRdb's copy keeps in-frame clones and lacks some. The sample holds 60,000 to 85,000 clones, 75% to 90% seen once. This sequence originates from a woman aged 45-65 years with active COVID-19. The sequenced material came from peripheral blood. V gene TRBV5-4 combines with J gene TRBJ1-4; D is possibly TRBD1 (5 bases). The chain's CDR3 is CASSLQGTTNEKLFF. CDR3 coding DNA: TGTGCCAGCAGCTTGCAGGGTACAACTAATGAAAAACTGTTTTTT.